What follows describes a single T cell receptor (beta chain). TCRdb keeps only in-frame clones here, not all; method: immunoSEQ multiplex PCR. The sample yields about 96,000 clones, just over 90% seen once. The sample is drawn from a study of control samples from healthy donors and cancer patients. Germline-derived CDR1 and CDR2 are SEHNR and FQNEAQ (reference sequence). The CDR3 has 17 amino acids. The V gene end was trimmed by 5 bases and the J gene end by 5 bases; junction bases not matched to a gene: 13. This clonotype was sampled from a man between 18 and 35 years old in good health. The genes are TRBV7-9 and TRBJ2-1, with 9 bases lining up with TRBD2. The material sequenced was blood. DNA of the CDR3: TGTGCCAGCAGCCTAGGGTATGTAGCGGGAGCACACAATGAGCAGTTCTTC. Its translation is CASSLGYVAGAHNEQFF.